This paragraph covers one T cell receptor beta chain sequence. Antigen: not known. The repertoire was sequenced with immunoSEQ multiplex PCR; TCRdb's copy has only in-frame clones and lacks some. The table includes about 46,000 clones, around 92% detected once. This sample stems from a study of a mutant IDH1 vaccine in newly diagnosed glioma. The overall study: The treated group averaged roughly 40 years old and was around 62% male, 37.5% female.

The time point: week 35, safety follow-up. Vaccination comprised doses that each held 300 ug of mutant IDH1 20-mer peptide, plus topical imiquimod. There are 15 residues in the CDR3. Germline V gives CDR1 SGHRS, CDR2 YFSETQ. After removal of 4 bases from V and 1 base from J, the junction contained 5 bases not matched to a gene. Here the sequenced sample was PBMCs, taken from a glioma patient whose treatment included an IDH1 peptide vaccine. This sequence joins TRBV5-1 and TRBJ1-2, with TRBD1 identical over 9 bases. This sequence originates from a man aged 50 to 59 with glioma. The CDR3 nucleotides read TGCGCCAGCAGCACAAGACAGGGGGGTAACTATGGCTACACCTTC. Its protein is CASSTRQGGNYGYTF.